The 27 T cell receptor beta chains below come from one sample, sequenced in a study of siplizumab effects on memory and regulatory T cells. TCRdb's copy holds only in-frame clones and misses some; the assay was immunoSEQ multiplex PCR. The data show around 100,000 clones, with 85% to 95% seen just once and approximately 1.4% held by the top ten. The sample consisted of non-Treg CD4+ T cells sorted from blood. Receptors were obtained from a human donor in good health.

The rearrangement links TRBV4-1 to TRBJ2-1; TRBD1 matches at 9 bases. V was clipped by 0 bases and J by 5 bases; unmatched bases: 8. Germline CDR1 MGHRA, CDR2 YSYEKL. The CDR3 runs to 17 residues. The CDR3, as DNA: TGCGCCAGCAGCCAAGATCTGGGGACAGGGTACGACAATGAGCAGTTCTTC. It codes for CASSQDLGTGYDNEQFF.

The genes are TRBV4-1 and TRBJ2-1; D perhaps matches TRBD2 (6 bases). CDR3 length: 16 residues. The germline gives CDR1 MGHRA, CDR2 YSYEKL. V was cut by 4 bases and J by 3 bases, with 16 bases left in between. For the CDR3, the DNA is TGCGCCAGCAGCCGAGTTCTTAGCGGACTCTACAATGAGCAGTTCTTC. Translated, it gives CASSRVLSGLYNEQFF.

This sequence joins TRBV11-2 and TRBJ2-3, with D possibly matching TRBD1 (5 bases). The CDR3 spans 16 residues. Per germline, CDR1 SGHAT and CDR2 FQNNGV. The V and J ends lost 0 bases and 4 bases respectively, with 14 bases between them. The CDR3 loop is CASSLDWGSGADTQYF. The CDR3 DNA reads TGTGCCAGCAGCTTAGATTGGGGCTCTGGGGCAGATACGCAGTATTTT.

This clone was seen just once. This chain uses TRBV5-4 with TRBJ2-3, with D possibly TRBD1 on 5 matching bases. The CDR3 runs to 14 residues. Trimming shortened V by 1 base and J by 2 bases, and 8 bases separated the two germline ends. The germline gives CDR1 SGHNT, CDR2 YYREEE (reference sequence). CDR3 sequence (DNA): TGTGCCAGCAGCTTGCTAGGGGCCACAGATACGCAGTATTTT. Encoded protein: CASSLLGATDTQYF.

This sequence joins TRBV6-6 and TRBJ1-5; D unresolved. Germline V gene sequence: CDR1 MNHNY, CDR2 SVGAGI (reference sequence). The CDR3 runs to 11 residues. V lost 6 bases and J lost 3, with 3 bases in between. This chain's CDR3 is CASRNNQPQHF. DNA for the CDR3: TGTGCCAGCAGAAACAATCAGCCCCAGCATTTT.

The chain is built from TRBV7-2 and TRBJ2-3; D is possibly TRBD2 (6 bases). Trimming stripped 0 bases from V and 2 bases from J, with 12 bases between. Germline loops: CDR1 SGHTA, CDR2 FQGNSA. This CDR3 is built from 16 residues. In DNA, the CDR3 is TGTGCCAGCAGCTTAGCGGGGGGTTCAAACACAGATACGCAGTATTTT. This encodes CASSLAGGSNTDTQYF.

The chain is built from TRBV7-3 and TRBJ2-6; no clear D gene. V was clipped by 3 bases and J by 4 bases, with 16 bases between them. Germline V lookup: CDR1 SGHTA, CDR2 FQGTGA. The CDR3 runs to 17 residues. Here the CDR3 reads CASSLDGDVFGANVLTF. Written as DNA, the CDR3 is TGTGCCAGCAGCTTGGACGGAGACGTATTCGGGGCCAACGTCCTGACTTTC.

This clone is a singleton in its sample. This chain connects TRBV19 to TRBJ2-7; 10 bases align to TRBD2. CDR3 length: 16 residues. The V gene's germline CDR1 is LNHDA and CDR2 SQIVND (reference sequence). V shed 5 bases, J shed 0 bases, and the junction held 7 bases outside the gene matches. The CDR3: CASSGTSVGSSYEQYF. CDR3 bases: TGTGCCAGTAGTGGGACTAGCGTGGGAAGCTCCTACGAGCAGTACTTC.

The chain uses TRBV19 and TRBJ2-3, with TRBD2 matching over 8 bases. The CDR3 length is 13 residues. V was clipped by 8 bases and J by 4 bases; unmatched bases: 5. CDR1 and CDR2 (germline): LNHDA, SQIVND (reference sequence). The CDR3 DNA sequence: TGTGCCAGTCGAGCGGGAGTGTCAGATACGCAGTATTTT. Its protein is CASRAGVSDTQYF.

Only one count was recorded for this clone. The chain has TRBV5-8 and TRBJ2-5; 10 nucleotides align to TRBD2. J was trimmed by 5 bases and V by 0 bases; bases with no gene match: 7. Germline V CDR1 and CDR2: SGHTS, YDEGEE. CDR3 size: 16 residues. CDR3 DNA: TGTGCCAGCAGCTTGGGGCCAGCGGGAGGGTTGGAGACCCAGTACTTC. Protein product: CASSLGPAGGLETQYF.

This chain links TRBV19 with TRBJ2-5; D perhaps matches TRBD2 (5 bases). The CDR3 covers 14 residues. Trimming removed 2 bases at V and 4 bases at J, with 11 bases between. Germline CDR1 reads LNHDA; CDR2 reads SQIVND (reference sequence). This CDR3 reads CASSIQSSGETQYF. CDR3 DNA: TGTGCCAGTAGTATACAATCGAGCGGAGAGACCCAGTACTTC.

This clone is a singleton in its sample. CDR3 in amino acids: CASSVSSYEQYF. CDR3 in DNA: TGCGCCAGCAGTGTTAGCTCCTACGAGCAGTACTTC. The chain recombines TRBV10-2 with TRBJ2-7; D uncertain. The CDR3 runs 12 residues. Germline V gene lookup returns CDR1 WSHSY and CDR2 SAAADI. V gave up 4 bases and J gave up 0 bases, with 4 bases separating them.

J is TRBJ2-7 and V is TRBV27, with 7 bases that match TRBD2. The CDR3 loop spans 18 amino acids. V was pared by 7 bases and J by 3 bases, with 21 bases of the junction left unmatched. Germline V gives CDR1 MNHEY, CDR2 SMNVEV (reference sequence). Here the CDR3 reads CASNRGRGVGLKGYEQYF. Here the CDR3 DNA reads TGTGCCAGCAATCGAGGCCGGGGGGTGGGTCTAAAGGGCTACGAGCAGTACTTC.

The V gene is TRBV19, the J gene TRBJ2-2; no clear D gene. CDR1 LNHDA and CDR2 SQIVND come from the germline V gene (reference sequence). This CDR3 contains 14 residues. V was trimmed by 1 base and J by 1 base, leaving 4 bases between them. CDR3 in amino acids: CASSIGQNTGELFF. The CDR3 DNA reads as TGTGCCAGTAGTATAGGGCAGAACACCGGGGAGCTGTTTTTT.

This chain's CDR3 is CASSLDTGAGNTIYF. DNA of the CDR3: TGCGCCAGCAGCTTGGACACAGGGGCTGGAAACACCATATATTTT. V usage is TRBV5-1 and J usage is TRBJ1-3; 7 positions agree with TRBD1. The germline CDR1 and CDR2 sequences are SGHRS and YFSETQ. This CDR3 region has 15 residues. The V gene end was trimmed by 0 bases and the J gene end by 2 bases; junction bases not matched to a gene: 2.

The CDR3 is CWAGVEYHNEQFF. The DNA of the CDR3 is TGTTGGGCAGGGGTCGAGTATCACAATGAGCAGTTCTTC. The rearrangement links TRBV7-4 to TRBJ2-1; D might be TRBD1 (6 bases). Per germline, CDR1 SGHVT and CDR2 SQSDAQ. The CDR3 spans 13 residues.

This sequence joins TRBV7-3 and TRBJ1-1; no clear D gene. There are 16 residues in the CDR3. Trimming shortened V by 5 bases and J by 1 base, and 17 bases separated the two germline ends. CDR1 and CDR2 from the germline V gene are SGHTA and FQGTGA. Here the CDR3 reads CASSPHVREGNTEAFF. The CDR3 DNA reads TGTGCCAGCAGCCCCCACGTCCGGGAAGGGAACACTGAAGCTTTCTTT.

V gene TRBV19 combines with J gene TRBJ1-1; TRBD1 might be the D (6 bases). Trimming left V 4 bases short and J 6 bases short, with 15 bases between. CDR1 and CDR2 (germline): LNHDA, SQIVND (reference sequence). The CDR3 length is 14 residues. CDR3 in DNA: TGTGCCAGTAGTACTAACAGGGAGGGTGCTGAAGCTTTCTTT. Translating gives CASSTNREGAEAFF.

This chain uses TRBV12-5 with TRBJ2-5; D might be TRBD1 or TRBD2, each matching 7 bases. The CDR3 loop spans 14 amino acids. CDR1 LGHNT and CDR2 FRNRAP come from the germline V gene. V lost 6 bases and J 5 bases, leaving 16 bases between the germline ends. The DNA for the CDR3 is TGTGCTAGTGGAGATAACAGGGGAGGGGAGACCCAGTACTTC. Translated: CASGDNRGGETQYF.

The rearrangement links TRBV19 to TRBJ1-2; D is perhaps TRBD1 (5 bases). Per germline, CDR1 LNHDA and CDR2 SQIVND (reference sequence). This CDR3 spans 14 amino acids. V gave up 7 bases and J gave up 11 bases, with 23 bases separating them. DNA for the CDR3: TGTGCCAGTACCGCGATCCTGGGACCAACGGGTTACACCTTC. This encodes CASTAILGPTGYTF.

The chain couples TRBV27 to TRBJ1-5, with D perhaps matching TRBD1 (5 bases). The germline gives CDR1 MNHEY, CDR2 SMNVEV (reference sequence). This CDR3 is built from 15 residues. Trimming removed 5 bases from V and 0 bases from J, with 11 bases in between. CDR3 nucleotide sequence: TGTGCCAGCAGTGCGGGTGGGGGTAGCAATCAGCCCCAGCATTTT. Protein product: CASSAGGGSNQPQHF.

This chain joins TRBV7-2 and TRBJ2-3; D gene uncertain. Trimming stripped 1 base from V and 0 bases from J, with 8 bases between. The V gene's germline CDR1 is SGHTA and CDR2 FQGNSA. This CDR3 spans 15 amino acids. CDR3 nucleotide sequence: TGTGCCAGCAGCTTAGAGGCGAGAAGCACAGATACGCAGTATTTT. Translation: CASSLEARSTDTQYF.

The CDR3 sequence: CASSYVPGRFEAFF. The CDR3 DNA follows: TGTGCCAGCAGTTACGTACCAGGGCGGTTTGAAGCTTTCTTT. V is TRBV6-5 and J is TRBJ1-1, with D tentatively TRBD1 (5 bases). This CDR3 contains 14 residues. Trimming took off 2 bases at V and 7 bases at J, with 14 bases between the two ends. Germline CDR1 MNHEY, CDR2 SVGAGI.

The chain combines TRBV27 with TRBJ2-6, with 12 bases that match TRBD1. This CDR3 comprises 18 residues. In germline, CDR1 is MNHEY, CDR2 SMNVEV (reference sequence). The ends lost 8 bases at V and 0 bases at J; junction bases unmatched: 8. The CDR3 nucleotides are TGTGCCAGCCAGAGGGGACAGGGGGCGTTCTCTGGGGCCAACGTCCTGACTTTC. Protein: CASQRGQGAFSGANVLTF.

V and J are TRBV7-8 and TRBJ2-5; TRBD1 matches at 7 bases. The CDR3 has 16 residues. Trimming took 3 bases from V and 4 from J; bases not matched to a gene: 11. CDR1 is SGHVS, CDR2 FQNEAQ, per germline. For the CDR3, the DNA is TGTGCCAGCAGCTTCACACTGAGGGGGCCCGGAGAGACCCAGTACTTC. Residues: CASSFTLRGPGETQYF.

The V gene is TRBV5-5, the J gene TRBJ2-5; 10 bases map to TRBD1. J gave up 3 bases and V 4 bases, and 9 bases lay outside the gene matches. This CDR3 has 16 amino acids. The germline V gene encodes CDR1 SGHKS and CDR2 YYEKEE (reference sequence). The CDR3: CASSLNPGTGEETQYF. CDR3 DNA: TGTGCCAGCAGCCTAAATCCCGGGACAGGGGAAGAGACCCAGTACTTC.

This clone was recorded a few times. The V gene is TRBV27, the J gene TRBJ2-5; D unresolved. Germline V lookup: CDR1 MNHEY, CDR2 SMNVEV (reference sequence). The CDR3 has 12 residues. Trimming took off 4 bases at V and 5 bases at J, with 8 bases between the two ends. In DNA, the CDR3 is TGTGCCAGCAGTTACCTAGGGGAGACCCAGTACTTC. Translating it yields CASSYLGETQYF.